What follows is one T cell receptor (beta chain) and its context. What antigen it recognizes has not been identified. No clone much larger than this one lies a single base away; base qualities are absent. The sample comes from a study of blood T cell repertoires in COVID-19 (dated by TCRdb to about 2020). Regarding the research as a whole: The collaborator samples originated in the United States, Italy and Spain and spanned the acute and convalescent phases of COVID-19. The material from the prospective study consisted of cDNA or gDNA derived from T cells, B-cell-depleted T cells, or PBMCs. Subjects who had been exposed to COVID-19, were actively infected with it, or had recovered from it provided the deeply sampled blood TCRbeta repertoires that made up the dataset. The repertoires were released in a freely available public database meant as a resource for research on the immune response to SARS-CoV-2. The samples were drawn from two sources: the first 160 participants of the ongoing ImmuneRACE study, and 1,254 subjects contributed by 6 global collaborators. A de-identified subject ID, COVID-19 status, age in years and sex were almost always included in the sample metadata. Where available, HLA class I and class II types were obtained from metadata supplied by the sample provider rather than from assay-based typing.

Spanning cysteine to phenylalanine, the CDR3 consists of 16 amino acids. Kept here is only the CDR3 DNA, which spans 48 bases and is read in frame from base 1. The germline V gene encodes CDR1 LNHDA and CDR2 SQIVND (reference sequence). Trimming removed 6 bases from V and 9 bases from J; the gene matches leave 16 bases unexplained. What the authors observed across the whole study: The quantity of clinical and demographic metadata differed by source and by participant and was supplied without curation.

TCRbeta CDR3 regions were amplified from genomic DNA by means of the immunoSEQ Assay, a bias-controlled multiplex PCR. The original pipeline was this. The number of nucleated cells in each sample was estimated by amplification of reference gene primers within the assay. Sequence reads were collapsed and filtered to measure the absolute abundance of every unique TCRbeta CDR3 rearrangement. Productive Simpson clonality was computed per sample as the square root of Simpson's diversity index over productive rearrangements. Sourced from immuneACCESS, this table was stored by TCRdb with only in-frame sequences that have V and J called. A share of the clones is absent; for the studies checked, an unresolved V gene accounts for under half, and the remainder has no known explanation. D and trimming come from the DNA, and the V and J calls and clone size come from that table. Counted in this sample were around 50,000 clones; about nine tenths of them appeared once. The ten largest clones represent 2.5% to 3.5% of the sample.

Each collaborating institution followed its own protocols to collect whole blood in K2EDTA tubes. Collaborator samples were shipped for TCRbeta analysis as frozen whole blood, isolated PBMCs, or DNA extracted from either sample type. The sample taken for sequencing was peripheral blood. This receptor was obtained from a human donor in a cohort sampled during active COVID-19. This chain joins TRBV19 to TRBJ2-1, with 8 bases in between that match TRBD1. The DNA reads as follows: TGTGCCAGTAGCGACCCCGGACAGGGAACGTTTGGTGAGCAGTTCTTC. Its protein reads: CASSDPGQGTFGEQFF.